The T cell receptor beta chain described here comes from a study of blood T cell repertoires in COVID-19. At the level of the study: Researchers got acute and convalescent COVID-19 samples from the United States, Italy and Spain.

Participant-reported clinical history was the basis for cohort assignment. Cohort 3 donors counted as recovered after two negative PCRs, clearance, or resolved symptoms. The CDR3 spans 17 residues. CDR1 and CDR2 from the germline V gene are LGHNA and YNFKEQ. The junction had 8 bases not matched to a gene; V was cut back by 1 base and J by 2 bases. Sequencing was performed with immunoSEQ multiplex PCR; in TCRdb, only in-frame clones are kept and a portion is missing. The table records about 410,000 clones, about 90% of them present only once. The TCR was taken from a young woman who had recovered from COVID-19. Sequencing was carried out using PBMCs or T cells enriched from blood (not recorded which). The genes are TRBV4-2 and TRBJ2-3; 8 nucleotides match TRBD2. The CDR3 region has the DNA TGTGCCAGCAGCCAAGTGGCCCCGGGAGGGATCACAGATACGCAGTATTTT. Amino acid sequence: CASSQVAPGGITDTQYF.